This T cell receptor beta chain is drawn from a study of identical twins. Study-level findings and limits: Memory repertoires lacked the insertion deficit that abundant cord blood beta clonotypes showed. For out-of-frame alpha sequences shared by twins, low generation probability was in excess. Beta out-of-frame sequences showed weaker excess twin sharing.

Turning to this clonotype: What it binds is not known.

TCRdb independently ran MiXCR on the 5' RACE reads; one entry per CDR3 protein. The sample consists of hundreds of thousands of distinct CDR3 sequences, under 25% of them appearing once. Trimming took 2 bases from V and 4 from J; bases not matched to a gene: 15. Germline V gene sequence: CDR1 SGHAT, CDR2 FQNNGV. The CDR3 loop spans 19 amino acids. This sample was shared with a second study, whose subject was yellow fever vaccine responses in identical twins. This second study notes: After vaccination, twins' T cell response reportedly seemed partly convergent, partly personalized.

The chain uses TRBV11-2 and TRBJ2-1, with 9 bases aligning to TRBD2. Sequencing was performed on CD4+ T cells sorted from blood. The sequence was collected from a woman aged 18-29 years in good health. The CDR3 reads CASSLHWWRDLAGYNEQFF. The CDR3 DNA reads TGTGCCAGCAGCTTACACTGGTGGCGGGATCTAGCGGGGTACAATGAGCAGTTCTTC.